The next 12 T cell receptor beta chains were all read from a single sample in a study of CD8 T cells in Susac syndrome (dated by TCRdb to between 2019 and 2020). The library was obtained by the immunoSEQ multiplex PCR assay. RNA was extracted using the RNeasy kit, and about 0.45 to 1 ug of the RNA was reverse transcribed with random hexamers. Through fastp at Q25 and MiXCR, TCRdb rebuilt clones from the public reads, retaining in-frame beta chains. One record per CDR3 amino acid sequence lists the most common genes and DNA. The sample includes about 190,000 distinct CDR3 sequences, with 90% to 95% observed a single time. The top ten clones comprise 0.087% of the sample. The specimen was CD4+ T cells from PBMCs. The receptors stem from a human donor with Susac syndrome.

The V gene is TRBV20-1, the J gene TRBJ2-1, with TRBD2 matching over 9 bases. CDR1 and CDR2 (germline): DFQATT, SNEGSKA (reference sequence). The trim removed 3 bases at V and 8 bases at J, leaving 8 bases unmatched. The CDR3 runs to 14 residues. CDR3: CSASRALAGYEQFF. The CDR3 DNA reads TGCAGTGCTAGCAGGGCCCTAGCGGGATATGAGCAGTTCTTC.

The chain uses TRBV4-1 and TRBJ2-3; 12 bases are a match to TRBD2. The CDR3 runs 18 residues. The germline V gene encodes CDR1 MGHRA and CDR2 YSYEKL. The J segment lost 0 bases and the V segment lost 1 base, leaving 5 bases of the junction unmatched. CDR3 DNA: TGCGCCAGCAGCCAAGCCCCGACTAGCGGGGGTAGCACAGATACGCAGTATTTT. It encodes CASSQAPTSGGSTDTQYF.

CDR3 bases: TGTGCCAGTAGTATAGCACAGTTCTACGAGCAGTACTTC. Amino acids: CASSIAQFYEQYF. The chain recombines TRBV19 with TRBJ2-7; D not resolved. Trimming cost V 1 base and J 3 bases, with 7 bases left between them. The CDR3 contains 13 residues. CDR1 and CDR2 from the germline V gene are LNHDA and SQIVND (reference sequence).

The chain links TRBV4-1 to TRBJ2-5, with TRBD2 matching 11 bases. Unmatched junction bases numbered 5, after V lost 1 base and J lost 4 bases. This CDR3 is 16 amino acids long. Germline loops: CDR1 MGHRA, CDR2 YSYEKL. CDR3 sequence: CASSQVLAGGGETQYF. The CDR3 DNA follows: TGCGCCAGCAGCCAAGTCCTAGCGGGGGGTGGAGAGACCCAGTACTTC.

For the CDR3, the DNA is TGTGCCAGCCGTTCTGAGGCGAACACCGGGGAGCTGTTTTTT. This encodes CASRSEANTGELFF. This chain connects TRBV6-1 to TRBJ2-2; unclear D gene. V was pared by 8 bases and J by 0 bases, with 10 bases between. Germline CDR1 is MNHNS and CDR2 is SASEGT. This CDR3 spans 14 amino acids.

The gene calls are TRBV14 and TRBJ1-2; D gene unclear. V lost 0 bases and J 5 bases, leaving 7 bases between the germline ends. Germline CDR1 and CDR2: SGHDN and FVKESK. The CDR3 is 13 amino acids. In DNA form, the CDR3 reads TGTGCCAGCAGCCAAGACAGTTCGTATGGCTACACCTTC. Residues: CASSQDSSYGYTF. Full variable domain (remainder filled in from reference TRBV14 and TRBJ1-2): EAGVTQFPSHSVIEKGQTVTLRCDPISGHDNLYWYRRVMGKEIKFLLHFVKESKQDESGMPNNRFLAERTGGTYSTLKVQPAELEDSGVYFCASSQDSSYGYTFGSGTRLTVV.

This clonotype was found a few times. The chain has TRBV29-1 and TRBJ2-7; 7 nucleotides agree with TRBD1. The CDR3 has 12 amino acids. Germline assignment: CDR1 SQVTM and CDR2 ANQGSEA. V lost 7 bases, J lost 3 bases, and 6 bases stayed unmatched. CDR3 in amino acids: CSARQGNYEQYF. The CDR3 coding sequence is TGCAGCGCTAGACAGGGAAACTACGAGCAGTACTTC.

V and J are TRBV6-5 and TRBJ1-4; no definite D call. V gave up 2 bases and J gave up 5 bases, with 9 bases separating them. The CDR3 contains 14 residues. In germline, CDR1 is MNHEY, CDR2 SVGAGI. This CDR3 is CASSYGRQNEKLFF. The CDR3 DNA reads TGTGCCAGCAGTTACGGACGACAAAATGAAAAACTGTTTTTT.

The chain employs TRBV6-1 and TRBJ2-1; D might be TRBD2 (7 bases). This CDR3 is 12 amino acids long. CDR1 and CDR2 from the germline V gene are MNHNS and SASEGT. The germline V and J ends were trimmed by 7 bases and 8 bases, with 12 bases remaining between them. The CDR3 here is CASKGGADEQFF. In nucleotides, the CDR3 is TGTGCCAGCAAAGGGGGGGCCGATGAGCAGTTCTTC.

The V gene is TRBV6-1, the J gene TRBJ1-1; D remains ambiguous. This CDR3 is 13 amino acids long. Germline V CDR1 and CDR2: MNHNS, SASEGT. V was clipped by 3 bases and J by 1 base, with 6 bases between them. As DNA, the CDR3 is TGTGCCAGCAGTGAGAGGTGGAACACTGAAGCTTTCTTT. Translated: CASSERWNTEAFF.

This chain connects TRBV19 to TRBJ2-7, with D maybe TRBD1 (5 bases). The V end lost 4 bases, the J end lost 2 bases, and 24 bases lay between the germline ends. The CDR3 is 18 amino acids. Germline-derived CDR1 and CDR2 are LNHDA and SQIVND (reference sequence). CDR3 nucleotide sequence: TGTGCCAGTAGTAACTACGCCCCAGACAGACGAGCAACCTACGAGCAGTACTTC. Translating it yields CASSNYAPDRRATYEQYF.

This chain connects TRBV2 to TRBJ2-2; 8 positions agree with TRBD1. This CDR3 spans 16 amino acids. Germline lookup yields CDR1 SNHLY and CDR2 FYNNEI. Trimming removed 7 bases from V and 8 bases from J; junction bases left unmatched: 15. The CDR3 DNA reads as TGTGCCAGCACCGCCCAGAGAACCCAGGGGGCGGGGGAGCTGTTTTTT. This sequence encodes CASTAQRTQGAGELFF.